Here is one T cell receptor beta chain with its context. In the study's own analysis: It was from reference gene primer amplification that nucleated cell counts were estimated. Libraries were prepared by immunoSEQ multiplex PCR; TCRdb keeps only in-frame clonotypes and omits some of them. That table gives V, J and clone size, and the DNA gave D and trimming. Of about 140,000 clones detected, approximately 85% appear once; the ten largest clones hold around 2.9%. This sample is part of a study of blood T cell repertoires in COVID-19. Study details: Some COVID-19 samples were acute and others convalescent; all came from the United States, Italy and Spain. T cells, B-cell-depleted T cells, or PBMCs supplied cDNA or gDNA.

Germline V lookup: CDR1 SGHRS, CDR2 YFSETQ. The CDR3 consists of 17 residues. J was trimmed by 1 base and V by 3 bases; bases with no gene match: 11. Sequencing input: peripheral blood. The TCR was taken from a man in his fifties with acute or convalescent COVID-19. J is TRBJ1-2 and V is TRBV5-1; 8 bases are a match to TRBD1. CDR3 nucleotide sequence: TGCGCCAGCAGCTCGGGGGGCTGGACAGGGCATAACTATGGCTACACCTTC. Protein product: CASSSGGWTGHNYGYTF.